This T cell receptor beta chain was captured in a study of neurological immune-mediated disorders. Study findings and constraints: Falling below healthy controls, multiple sclerosis showed the least TCR clonal expansion, while HTLV-1-associated myelopathy showed the most. Expanded clones shared no identical CDR3 amino acid sequences across subjects, which suggested private TCR-beta repertoires in all groups.

This clonotype was found many times. Its specificity is unknown. The germline gives CDR1 LGHDT, CDR2 YNNKEL (reference sequence). Trimming cost V 0 bases and J 6 bases; bases outside gene matches: 6. The CDR3 extends over 16 amino acids. Time point noted: longitudinal time-point 1 (baseline). PBMCs numbering 2 million and stored at -80 C yielded the unsorted libraries. TCRdb fed the 5' RACE reads into MiXCR, producing one record per CDR3 protein. The data show about 71,000 distinct CDR3 sequences, 10% to 13% seen once. The chain has TRBV3-1 and TRBJ2-1; 9 bases are shared with TRBD2. Sequenced input: PBMCs. The source of this sequence is a man aged 25 to 40 in good health. CDR3 in DNA: TGTGCCAGCAGCCAAGATACCCTAGCGGGACTCAATGAGCAGTTCTTC. Its protein product is CASSQDTLAGLNEQFF.